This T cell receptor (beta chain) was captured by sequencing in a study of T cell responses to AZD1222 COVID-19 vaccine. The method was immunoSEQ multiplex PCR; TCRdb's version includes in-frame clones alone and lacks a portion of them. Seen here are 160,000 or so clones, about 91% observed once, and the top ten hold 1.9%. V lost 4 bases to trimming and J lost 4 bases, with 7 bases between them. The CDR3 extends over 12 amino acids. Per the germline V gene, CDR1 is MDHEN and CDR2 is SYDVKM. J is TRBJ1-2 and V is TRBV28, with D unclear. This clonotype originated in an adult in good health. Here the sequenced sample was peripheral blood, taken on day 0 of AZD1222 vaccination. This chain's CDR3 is CASSSTTYGYTF. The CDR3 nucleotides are TGTGCCAGCAGTTCTACCACCTATGGCTACACCTTC.